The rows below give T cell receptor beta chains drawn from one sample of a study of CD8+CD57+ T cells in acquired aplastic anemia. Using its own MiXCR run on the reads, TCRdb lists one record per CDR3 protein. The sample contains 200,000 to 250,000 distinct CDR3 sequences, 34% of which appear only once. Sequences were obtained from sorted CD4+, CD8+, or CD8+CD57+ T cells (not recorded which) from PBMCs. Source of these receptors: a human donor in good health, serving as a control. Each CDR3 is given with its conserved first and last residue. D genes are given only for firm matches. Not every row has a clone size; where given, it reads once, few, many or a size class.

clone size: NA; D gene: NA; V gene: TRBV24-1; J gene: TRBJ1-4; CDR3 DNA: TGTGCCACCAGTTTGGGTCAGATGGGGGAAAAACTGTTTTTT; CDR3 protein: CATSLGQMGEKLFF
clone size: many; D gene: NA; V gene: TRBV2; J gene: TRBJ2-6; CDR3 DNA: TGTGCCAGCAGAGGCTTCCGGGACAGGGCCAACGTCCTGACTTTC; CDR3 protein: CASRGFRDRANVLTF
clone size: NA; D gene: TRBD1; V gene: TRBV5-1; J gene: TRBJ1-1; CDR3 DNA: TGCGCCAGCAGCAGCCTGACAGGGCGGAACACTGAAACTTTCTTT; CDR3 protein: CASSSLTGRNTETFF
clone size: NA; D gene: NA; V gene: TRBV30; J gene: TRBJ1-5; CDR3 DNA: TGTGCCTGGAAGTTAGGAAACAGCAATCAGCCCCAGCATTTT; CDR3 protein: CAWKLGNSNQPQHF
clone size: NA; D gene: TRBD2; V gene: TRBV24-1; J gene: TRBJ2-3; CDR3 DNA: TGTGCCACCAGTGAACCGGGGCGGGGGACAGATACGCAGTATTTT; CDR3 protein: CATSEPGRGTDTQYF
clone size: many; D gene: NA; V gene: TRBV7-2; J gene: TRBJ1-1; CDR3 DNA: TGTGCCAGCAGCTTAGGATTAGGCAGAGGCACTGAAGCTTTCTTT; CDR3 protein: CASSLGLGRGTEAFF
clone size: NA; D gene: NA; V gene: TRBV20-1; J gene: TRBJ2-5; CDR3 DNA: TGCAGTGCTAGAGGTTGGGACCAAGAGACCCAGTACTTC; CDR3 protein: CSARGWDQETQYF
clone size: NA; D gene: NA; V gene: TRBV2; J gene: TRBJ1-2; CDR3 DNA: TGTACCAGCGGTCGGGGAGGTTACGTAGCCGGCTACACCTTC; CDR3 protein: CTSGRGGYVAGYTF
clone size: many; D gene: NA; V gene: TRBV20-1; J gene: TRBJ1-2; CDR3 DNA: TGCAGTGCTAGAGATCTCGTACAAGGGGACCGGGGCTACACCTTC; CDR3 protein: CSARDLVQGDRGYTF
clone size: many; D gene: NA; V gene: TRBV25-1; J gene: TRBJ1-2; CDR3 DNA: TGTGCCAGCAGCAGACTGGACTGCAACTATGGCTACACCTTC; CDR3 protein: CASSRLDCNYGYTF
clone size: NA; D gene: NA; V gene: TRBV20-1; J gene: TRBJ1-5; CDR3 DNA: TGCAGTGCTAGGGGGGGACAAAATAGCAATCAGCCCCAGCATTTT; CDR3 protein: CSARGGQNSNQPQHF
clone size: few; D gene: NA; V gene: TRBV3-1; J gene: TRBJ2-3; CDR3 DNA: TGTGCCAGCAGCCAGGCGGGGCTAAGCACAGATACGCAGTATTTT; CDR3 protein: CASSQAGLSTDTQYF
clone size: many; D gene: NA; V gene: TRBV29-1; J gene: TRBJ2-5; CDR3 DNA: TGCAGCGTTGGAGTGTCTTCGGGGGAGACCCAGTACTTC; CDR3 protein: CSVGVSSGETQYF
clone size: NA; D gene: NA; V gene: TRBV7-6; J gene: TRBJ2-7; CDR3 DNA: TGCGCCAGCAGCCGATCTAGGGCCTACGAGCAGTACTTC; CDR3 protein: CASSRSRAYEQYF
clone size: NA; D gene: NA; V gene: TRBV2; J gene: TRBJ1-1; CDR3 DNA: TGTGCCAGTGAAAAAGGGGTCTCTGGCACTGAAGCTTTCTTT; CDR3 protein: CASEKGVSGTEAFF
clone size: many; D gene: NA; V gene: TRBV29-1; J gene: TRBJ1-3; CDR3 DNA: TGCAGCGGCCGGGACGGCTCTGGAAACACCATATATTTT; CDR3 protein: CSGRDGSGNTIYF
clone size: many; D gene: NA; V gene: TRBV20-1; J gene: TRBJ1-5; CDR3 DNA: TGCAGTGCTAGTTTGCCGGGACAAGAGGCGCAGCCCCAGCATTTT; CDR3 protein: CSASLPGQEAQPQHF